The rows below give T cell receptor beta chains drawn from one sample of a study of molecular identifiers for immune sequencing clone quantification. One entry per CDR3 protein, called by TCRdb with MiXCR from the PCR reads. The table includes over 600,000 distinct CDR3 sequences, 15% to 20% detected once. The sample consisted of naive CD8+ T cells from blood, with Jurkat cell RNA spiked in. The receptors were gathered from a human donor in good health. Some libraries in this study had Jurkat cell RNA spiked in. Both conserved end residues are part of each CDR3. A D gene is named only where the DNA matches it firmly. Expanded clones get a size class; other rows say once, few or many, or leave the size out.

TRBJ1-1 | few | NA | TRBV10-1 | CASSDGLNTEAFF | TGCGCCAGCAGTGACGGGCTGAACACTGAAGCTTTCTTT
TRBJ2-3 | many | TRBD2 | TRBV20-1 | CSARQPRAGVAWDTQYF | TGCAGTGCTAGACAGCCCCGAGCGGGAGTAGCTTGGGATACGCAGTATTTT
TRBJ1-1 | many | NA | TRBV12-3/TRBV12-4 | CASSLVSQGNTEAFF | TGTGCCAGCAGTTTAGTGTCGCAGGGGAACACTGAAGCTTTCTTT
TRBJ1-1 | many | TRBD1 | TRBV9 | CASSRTGTELSNTEAFF | TGTGCCAGCAGCCGAACCGGGACAGAGTTATCGAACACTGAAGCTTTCTTT
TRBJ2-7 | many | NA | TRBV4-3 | CASSQGYRVTYEQYF | TGCGCCAGCAGCCAAGGGTACAGGGTGACGTACGAGCAGTACTTC
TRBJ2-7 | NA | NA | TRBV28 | CASRQNDNSYEQYF | TGTGCCAGCAGGCAAAATGACAACTCCTACGAGCAGTACTTC
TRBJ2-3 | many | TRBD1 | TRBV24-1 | CATSDGWTGSLYF | TGTGCCACCAGTGATGGATGGACAGGGAGCCTCTATTTT
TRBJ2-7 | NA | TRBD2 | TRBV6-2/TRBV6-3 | CASSYVASGEQYF | TGTGCCAGCAGTTATGTCGCTAGCGGCGAGCAGTACTTC
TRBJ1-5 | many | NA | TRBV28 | CASSFTGLANQPQHF | TGTGCCAGCAGTTTTACCGGGCTAGCTAATCAGCCCCAGCATTTT
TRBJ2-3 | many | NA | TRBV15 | CATSSQRTSTDTQYF | TGTGCCACCAGCAGTCAAAGGACTAGCACAGATACGCAGTATTTT
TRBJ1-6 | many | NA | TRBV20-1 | CSARDLGSATFTLHF | TGCAGTGCTAGAGATCTGGGGTCAGCAACTTTCACCCTCCACTTT
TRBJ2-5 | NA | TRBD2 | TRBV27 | CASEPQASGVHGRTQYF | TGTGCCAGCGAGCCCCAGGCGAGCGGGGTGCATGGTAGGACCCAGTACTTC
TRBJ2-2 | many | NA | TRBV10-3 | CAIGTGELFF | TGTGCCATCGGAACCGGGGAGCTGTTTTTT
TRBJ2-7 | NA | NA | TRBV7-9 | CASGLVADYEQYF | TGTGCCAGCGGCTTAGTAGCCGATTACGAGCAGTACTTC
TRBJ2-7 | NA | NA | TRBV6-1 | CASSAFQGTGDEQYF | TGTGCCAGCAGTGCTTTTCAGGGGACTGGGGACGAGCAGTACTTC
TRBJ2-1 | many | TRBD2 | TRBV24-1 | CATSSSRLAGVGNEQFF | TGTGCCACCAGTTCTTCCCGACTAGCGGGAGTAGGCAATGAGCAGTTCTTC
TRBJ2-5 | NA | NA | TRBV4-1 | CASSQDTTEQETQYF | TGCGCCAGCAGCCAAGATACGACTGAACAGGAGACCCAGTACTTC
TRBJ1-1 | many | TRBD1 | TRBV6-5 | CASKGQGANTEAFF | TGTGCCAGCAAAGGACAGGGGGCGAACACTGAAGCTTTCTTT
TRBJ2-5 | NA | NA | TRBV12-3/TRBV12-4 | CASRPPRNQETQYF | TGTGCCAGCAGACCGCCGAGGAACCAAGAGACCCAGTACTTC
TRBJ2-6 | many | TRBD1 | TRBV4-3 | CASSQTTGTGEFSGANVLTF | TGCGCCAGCAGCCAGACCACCGGGACAGGCGAATTCTCTGGGGCCAACGTCCTGACTTTC
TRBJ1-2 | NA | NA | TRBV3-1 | CASSQDRGYGHTF | TGTGCCAGCAGCCAAGACAGGGGATATGGCCACACCTTC
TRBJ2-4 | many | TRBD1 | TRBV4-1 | CASSQTGMNIQYF | TGCGCCAGCAGCCAGACAGGGATGAACATTCAGTACTTC
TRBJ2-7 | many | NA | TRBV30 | CAWSPLAGLYEQYF | TGTGCCTGGAGTCCCCTGGCGGGACTCTACGAGCAGTACTTC
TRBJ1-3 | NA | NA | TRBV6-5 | CASSYTQPSGNTIYF | TGTGCCAGCAGTTACACCCAACCCTCTGGAAACACCATATATTTT
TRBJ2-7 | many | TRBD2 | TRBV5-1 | CASTPGFGTSVSEQYF | TGCGCCAGCACCCCGGGCTTCGGGACTAGTGTATCCGAGCAGTACTTC
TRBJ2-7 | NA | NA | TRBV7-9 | CASSSTSREQYF | TGTGCCAGCAGCTCGACTTCCAGGGAGCAGTACTTC
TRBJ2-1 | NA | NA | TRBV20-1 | CSARASTSNEQFF | TGCAGTGCTAGAGCTTCCACTAGTAATGAGCAGTTCTTC
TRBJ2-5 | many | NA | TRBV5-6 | CASSSEDGFWIDQYF | TGTGCCAGCAGCTCCGAGGACGGGTTTTGGATTGACCAGTACTTC
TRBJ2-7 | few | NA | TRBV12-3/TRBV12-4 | CASSFWTHYEQYF | TGTGCCAGCAGTTTCTGGACCCACTACGAGCAGTACTTC
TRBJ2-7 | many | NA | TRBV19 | CASSSVGGSVEQYF | TGTGCCAGTAGTTCCGTCGGGGGTTCCGTGGAGCAGTACTTC
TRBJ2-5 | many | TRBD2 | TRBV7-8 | CASSLLAGAHQYF | TGTGCCAGCAGCTTACTAGCGGGGGCTCATCAGTACTTC
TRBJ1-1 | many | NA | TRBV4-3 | CASSQYQQGNTEAFF | TGCGCCAGCAGCCAATACCAACAAGGGAACACTGAAGCTTTCTTT
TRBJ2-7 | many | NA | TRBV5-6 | CASSSGRTGEQYF | TGTGCCAGCAGCTCTGGACGGACGGGTGAGCAGTACTTC
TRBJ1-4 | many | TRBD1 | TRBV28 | CASSRAGGQDEKLFF | TGTGCCAGCAGCCGGGCAGGGGGTCAGGATGAAAAACTGTTTTTT
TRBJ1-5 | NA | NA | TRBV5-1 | CASSLAGGPGPQHF | TGCGCCAGCAGCTTGGCTGGGGGGCCCGGGCCCCAGCATTTT
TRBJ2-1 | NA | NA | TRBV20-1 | CSASPSVAYNEQFF | TGCAGTGCTAGTCCAAGCGTCGCCTACAATGAGCAGTTCTTC
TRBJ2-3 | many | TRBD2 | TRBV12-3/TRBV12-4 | CASSLSGLASYTDTQYF | TGTGCCAGCAGCCTCTCTGGACTAGCGAGTTACACAGATACGCAGTATTTT
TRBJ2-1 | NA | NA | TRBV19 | CASSIGGTEQFF | TGTGCCAGTAGTATTGGTGGGACCGAGCAGTTCTTC
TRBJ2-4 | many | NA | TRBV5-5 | CASSLALPVSLAKNIQYF | TGTGCCAGCAGCTTGGCCCTACCCGTTAGCCTAGCCAAAAACATTCAGTACTTC
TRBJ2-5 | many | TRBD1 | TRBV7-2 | CASKDYIGQGVETQYF | TGTGCCAGCAAGGACTATATCGGACAGGGGGTGGAGACCCAGTACTTC
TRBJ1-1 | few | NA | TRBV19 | CASKRGYTEAFF | TGTGCCAGTAAGAGGGGGTACACTGAAGCTTTCTTT
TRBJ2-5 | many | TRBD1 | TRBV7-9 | CASSSGTGEYF | TGTGCCAGCAGCTCCGGGACAGGGGAATACTTC
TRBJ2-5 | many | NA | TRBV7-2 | CASSLGQGFGETQYF | TGTGCCAGCAGCTTAGGGCAGGGGTTTGGAGAGACCCAGTACTTC
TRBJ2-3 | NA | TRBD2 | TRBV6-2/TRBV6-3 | CASSYSPFHSGSGESTDTQYF | TGTGCCAGCAGTTACTCGCCGTTCCATAGCGGGAGTGGGGAGAGCACAGATACGCAGTATTTT
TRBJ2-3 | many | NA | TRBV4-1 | CASSQDPSVGQNWGVYTQYF | TGCGCCAGCAGCCAAGATCCCAGCGTCGGTCAGAATTGGGGGGTGTATACGCAGTATTTT
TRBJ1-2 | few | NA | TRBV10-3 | CAISPGQEYGYTF | TGTGCCATCAGTCCAGGGCAGGAATATGGCTACACCTTC
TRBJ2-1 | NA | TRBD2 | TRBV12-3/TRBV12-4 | CASSSTSGGHHLDEQFF | TGTGCCAGCAGTTCTACTAGCGGGGGGCATCATTTAGATGAGCAGTTCTTC
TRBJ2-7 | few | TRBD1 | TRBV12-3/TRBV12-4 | CASSNPGTGIYEQYF | TGTGCCAGCAGTAACCCCGGGACAGGGATCTACGAGCAGTACTTC